Sequencing of this T cell receptor beta chain was carried out in a study of blood T cell repertoires in COVID-19. V was cut by 1 base and J by 5 bases, with 14 bases left in between. Germline assignment: CDR1 MNHEY and CDR2 SVGEGT. CDR3 length: 16 amino acids. In the source study's methods: Amplification with reference gene primers provided the estimates of nucleated cell counts. Sequenced by immunoSEQ multiplex PCR; TCRdb stores in-frame clones only, minus some. From that table come the V and J calls and clone size; the DNA was used to work out D and trimming. The sample carries fewer than 600,000 clones, about 91% recorded once. Seattle's cohort entered during active infection and was followed longitudinally.

The specimen was peripheral blood. This chain links TRBV6-2 or TRBV6-3 with TRBJ2-2, with D possibly matching TRBD1 (5 bases). This clonotype was obtained from a man younger than 35 with COVID-19, enrolled during active disease. The CDR3: CASSYWVWTQTGELFF. In DNA, the CDR3 is TGTGCCAGCAGTTACTGGGTCTGGACACAGACCGGGGAGCTGTTTTTT.